The present entry profiles one TCR beta chain with its context. What it binds is not known. TCRdb redid the calling of the reads with MiXCR, one entry per CDR3 protein. Of around 300,000 distinct CDR3 sequences detected, 9.5% appear once; the ten largest clones hold 4.3%. The source of the sample is a study of T cell repertoires in cytomegalovirus infection. The wider study: The public TCR beta signatures pointed to both CMV infection and matching HLA type.

CDR3 length: 14 amino acids. The V and J ends lost 6 bases and 8 bases respectively, with 16 bases between them. Germline V CDR1 and CDR2: SEHNR, FQNEAQ (reference sequence). Overall study results and limits: There were carriers of CMV plus the relevant HLA, and cumulative public TCR beta family frequency identified them. The study found HLA-C-restricted CMV-specific TCR beta clonotypes dominating the ex vivo response.

This chain joins TRBV7-9 and TRBJ1-4; tentatively, D is TRBD1 (6 bases). This receptor was obtained from a human donor in good health (CMV status not recorded). Some clones in this sample may be carry-over from other donors' samples. The sequenced sample was PBMCs. CDR3 coding DNA: TGTGCCAGCAGTCGCGAGGGGGGGACCGAAAAACTGTTTTTT. It translates to CASSREGGTEKLFF. Drawing the rest from reference TRBV7-9 and TRBJ1-4, the complete variable domain is DTGVSQNPRHKITKRGQNVTFRCDPISEHNRLYWYRQTLGQGPEFLTYFQNEAQLEKSRLLSDRFSAERPKGSFSTLEIQRTEQGDSAMYLCASSREGGTEKLFFGSGTQLSVL.